The present entry profiles one T cell receptor beta chain with its context. Its specificity is unknown. The germline gene is not matched at one end of the junction; a read error may be the cause. Germline V lookup: CDR1 SGHKS, CDR2 YYEKEE (reference sequence). This CDR3 is 16 amino acids long. These data belong to a study of T cells in pancreatic ductal adenocarcinoma. The selected patients with pancreatic ductal adenocarcinoma had surgery but no neoadjuvant therapy. Study-wide results and limits: Comparisons of tumor and blood clonality may show falsely lower tumor diversity. The resected pancreatic cancer cohort was biased toward the minority with early-stage disease. Tumor and blood clonality did not differ significantly, about 0.11 versus 0.066.

TCRdb's copy holds only in-frame clones and misses some; the assay was immunoSEQ multiplex PCR. The sample has under 5,500 clones, 65% to 85% seen once; the top ten hold approximately 7.5%. The rearrangement uses TRBV5-5 and TRBJ2-1; 9 positions agree with TRBD1. Sequenced material: pancreatic tumor tissue. The receptor was derived from a human donor with pancreatic ductal adenocarcinoma. The donor label of this sample is uncertain. CDR3 nucleotide sequence: TGCGCCAGCAGCCAGGGGAGACAGGGGGGCTACAATGAGCAGTTCTTC. As protein: CASSQGRQGGYNEQFF.